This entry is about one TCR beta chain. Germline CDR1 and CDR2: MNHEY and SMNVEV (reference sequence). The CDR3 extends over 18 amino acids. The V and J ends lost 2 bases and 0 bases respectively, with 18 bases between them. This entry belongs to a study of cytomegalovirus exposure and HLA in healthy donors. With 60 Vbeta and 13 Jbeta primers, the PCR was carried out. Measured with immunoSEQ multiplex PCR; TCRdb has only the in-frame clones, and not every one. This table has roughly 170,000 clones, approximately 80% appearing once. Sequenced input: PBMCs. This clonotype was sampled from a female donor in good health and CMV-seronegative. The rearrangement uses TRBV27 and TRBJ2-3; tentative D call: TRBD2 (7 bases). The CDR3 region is CASSLRVGGGGSTDTQYF. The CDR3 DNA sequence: TGTGCCAGCAGTTTACGGGTGGGAGGGGGAGGCAGCACAGATACGCAGTATTTT.